Listed below are T cell receptor beta chains from one sample, sequenced in a study of blood T cell repertoires in COVID-19. Sequencing used immunoSEQ multiplex PCR; TCRdb keeps in-frame clones, though not all of them. The sample holds fewer than 500,000 clones, more than 65% seen once. The specimen sequenced was peripheral blood. The receptors originated from a human donor with acute or convalescent COVID-19. The donor label of this sample is uncertain. The CDR3 runs from the conserved cysteine through the conserved F or W. Fields, in order: V gene, J gene, clone size, D gene, CDR3 protein, CDR3 DNA. The D gene is left open where the match is weak. Clone sizes are given selectively: once, few, many, or a class where the clone is expanded.

v_call: TRBV18
j_call: TRBJ1-4
clone_size: few
d_call: TRBD1
cdr3_aa: CASSPATGGGEKLFF
cdr3_nt: TGTGCCAGCTCACCCGCGACAGGGGGCGGTGAAAAACTGTTTTTT

v_call: TRBV7-9
j_call: TRBJ2-1
clone_size: NA
d_call: NA
cdr3_aa: CASPRVRLARNEQFF
cdr3_nt: TGTGCCAGCCCTAGGGTCCGGCTAGCTAGGAATGAGCAGTTCTTC

v_call: TRBV28
j_call: TRBJ1-1
clone_size: few
d_call: TRBD1
cdr3_aa: CASSPGGVFNTEAFF
cdr3_nt: TGTGCCAGCAGTCCAGGGGGCGTTTTTAACACTGAAGCTTTCTTT

v_call: TRBV30
j_call: TRBJ1-5
clone_size: NA
d_call: NA
cdr3_aa: CAWSLGQHYQPQHF
cdr3_nt: TGTGCCTGGAGTCTCGGACAGCACTATCAGCCCCAGCATTTT

v_call: TRBV11-2
j_call: TRBJ1-2
clone_size: NA
d_call: NA
cdr3_aa: CASSLVQGYGYTF
cdr3_nt: TGTGCCAGCAGCTTAGTTCAGGGCTATGGCTACACCTTC

v_call: TRBV29-1
j_call: TRBJ1-1
clone_size: NA
d_call: NA
cdr3_aa: CSVDRQAFNTEAFF
cdr3_nt: TGCAGCGTTGATCGACAGGCGTTTAACACTGAAGCTTTCTTT

v_call: TRBV7-9
j_call: TRBJ2-2
clone_size: NA
d_call: TRBD2
cdr3_aa: CASSSRAVSGGLAGELFF
cdr3_nt: TGTGCCAGCAGCTCCCGGGCGGTCTCGGGGGGGCTCGCCGGGGAGCTGTTTTTT

v_call: TRBV28
j_call: TRBJ2-3
clone_size: NA
d_call: TRBD2
cdr3_aa: CASSLERLAGGTDTQYF
cdr3_nt: TGTGCCAGCAGTTTAGAAAGACTAGCGGGGGGCACAGATACGCAGTATTTT

v_call: TRBV5-4
j_call: TRBJ2-1
clone_size: NA
d_call: TRBD2
cdr3_aa: CASSLGGTTSNEQFF
cdr3_nt: TGTGCCAGCAGCTTGGGGGGGACTACCAGTAATGAGCAGTTCTTC

v_call: TRBV24-1
j_call: TRBJ1-2
clone_size: NA
d_call: TRBD1
cdr3_aa: CATSETGGGGYTF
cdr3_nt: TGTGCCACCAGTGAGACAGGGGGCGGCGGCTACACCTTC

v_call: TRBV3-1/TRBV3-2
j_call: TRBJ2-7
clone_size: few
d_call: NA
cdr3_aa: CASSPTTLGEQYF
cdr3_nt: TGTGCCAGCAGCCCGACTACTCTGGGCGAGCAGTACTTC

v_call: TRBV18
j_call: TRBJ1-5
clone_size: NA
d_call: NA
cdr3_aa: CASSPNMGAEQPQHF
cdr3_nt: TGTGCCAGCTCACCAAATATGGGGGCTGAGCAGCCCCAGCATTTT

v_call: TRBV2
j_call: TRBJ2-2
clone_size: NA
d_call: NA
cdr3_aa: CASRETANTGELFF
cdr3_nt: TGTGCCAGCAGGGAGACAGCGAACACCGGGGAGCTGTTTTTT

v_call: TRBV3-1/TRBV3-2
j_call: TRBJ2-1
clone_size: NA
d_call: TRBD2
cdr3_aa: CASSQESLAGVTGEQFF
cdr3_nt: TGTGCCAGCAGCCAAGAATCACTAGCGGGAGTCACGGGTGAGCAGTTCTTC

v_call: TRBV4-1
j_call: TRBJ2-3
clone_size: NA
d_call: TRBD1
cdr3_aa: CASSQDRQGGLGTQYF
cdr3_nt: TGCGCCAGCAGCCAAGACCGACAGGGGGGTTTAGGTACGCAGTATTTT

v_call: TRBV7-9
j_call: TRBJ1-1
clone_size: NA
d_call: NA
cdr3_aa: CASSPNMIKNTEAFF
cdr3_nt: TGTGCCAGCAGCCCCAACATGATCAAGAACACTGAAGCTTTCTTT

v_call: TRBV19
j_call: TRBJ1-2
clone_size: NA
d_call: NA
cdr3_aa: CASSPGVGPGGYTF
cdr3_nt: TGTGCCAGTAGCCCCGGGGTAGGTCCAGGTGGCTACACCTTC

v_call: TRBV5-8
j_call: TRBJ1-2
clone_size: NA
d_call: NA
cdr3_aa: CASSFRDGTAEGGVYGYTF
cdr3_nt: TGTGCCAGCAGCTTCCGAGACGGGACTGCCGAGGGGGGGGTGTATGGCTACACCTTC

v_call: TRBV2
j_call: TRBJ1-1
clone_size: NA
d_call: NA
cdr3_aa: CASSREMGVNTEAFF
cdr3_nt: TGTGCCAGCAGTCGGGAGATGGGGGTGAACACTGAAGCTTTCTTT

v_call: TRBV6-5
j_call: TRBJ1-4
clone_size: NA
d_call: TRBD1
cdr3_aa: CASSPGDSDYEKLFF
cdr3_nt: TGTGCCAGCAGTCCAGGGGACAGCGATTATGAAAAACTGTTTTTT

v_call: TRBV6-6
j_call: TRBJ2-2
clone_size: NA
d_call: NA
cdr3_aa: CASTPGTGELFF
cdr3_nt: TGTGCCAGCACCCCGGGCACCGGGGAGCTGTTTTTT

v_call: TRBV5-8
j_call: TRBJ1-6
clone_size: few
d_call: TRBD1
cdr3_aa: CASSDGTQGVSPLHF
cdr3_nt: TGTGCCAGCAGCGACGGAACACAGGGGGTATCACCCCTCCACTTT

v_call: TRBV12-5
j_call: TRBJ2-1
clone_size: NA
d_call: NA
cdr3_aa: CASGALPGGEQFF
cdr3_nt: TGTGCTAGTGGCGCCCTGCCCGGGGGTGAGCAGTTCTTC

v_call: TRBV27
j_call: TRBJ1-5
clone_size: NA
d_call: TRBD1
cdr3_aa: CASSRQGIGNQPQHF
cdr3_nt: TGTGCCAGCAGCCGACAGGGTATTGGCAATCAGCCCCAGCATTTT

v_call: TRBV7-9
j_call: TRBJ1-2
clone_size: NA
d_call: TRBD1
cdr3_aa: CASSSSGQGFYGYTF
cdr3_nt: TGTGCCAGCAGCTCATCGGGACAGGGTTTTTATGGCTACACCTTC

v_call: TRBV7-9
j_call: TRBJ2-7
clone_size: NA
d_call: NA
cdr3_aa: CASSSYYEQYF
cdr3_nt: TGTGCCAGCAGTTCTTACTACGAGCAGTACTTC

v_call: TRBV6-5
j_call: TRBJ2-1
clone_size: NA
d_call: TRBD2
cdr3_aa: CASSWMGSGGNEQFF
cdr3_nt: TGTGCCAGCAGTTGGATGGGTAGCGGGGGGAATGAGCAGTTCTTC

v_call: TRBV4-2
j_call: TRBJ1-1
clone_size: NA
d_call: TRBD1
cdr3_aa: CASSQQGDTEAFF
cdr3_nt: TGTGCCAGCAGCCAACAGGGGGACACTGAAGCTTTCTTT

v_call: TRBV27
j_call: TRBJ1-5
clone_size: few
d_call: TRBD1
cdr3_aa: CASKSGGAGQPQHF
cdr3_nt: TGTGCCAGCAAATCAGGGGGCGCTGGACAGCCCCAGCATTTT

v_call: TRBV28
j_call: TRBJ1-6
clone_size: NA
d_call: NA
cdr3_aa: CASSLSASAGLGSPLHF
cdr3_nt: TGTGCCAGCAGTTTATCAGCGTCGGCAGGGTTGGGTTCACCCCTCCACTTT

v_call: TRBV5-5
j_call: TRBJ2-2
clone_size: NA
d_call: TRBD2
cdr3_aa: CASSLLAGGHTGELFF
cdr3_nt: TGTGCCAGCAGCTTGTTGGCGGGGGGGCATACCGGGGAGCTGTTTTTT

v_call: TRBV5-6
j_call: TRBJ2-1
clone_size: many
d_call: NA
cdr3_aa: CASSLIRRPKYNEQFF
cdr3_nt: TGTGCCAGCAGCTTAATACGCAGGCCCAAATACAATGAGCAGTTCTTC

v_call: TRBV29-1
j_call: TRBJ1-1
clone_size: NA
d_call: NA
cdr3_aa: CSVAFNQGTEAFF
cdr3_nt: TGCAGCGTTGCCTTTAATCAGGGGACTGAAGCTTTCTTT

v_call: TRBV15
j_call: TRBJ2-1
clone_size: NA
d_call: TRBD2
cdr3_aa: CATSRVAGGRYEQFF
cdr3_nt: TGTGCCACCAGCAGAGTAGCGGGGGGACGTTATGAGCAGTTCTTC

v_call: TRBV29-1
j_call: TRBJ1-4
clone_size: once
d_call: TRBD1
cdr3_aa: CSVGRTGGNEKLFF
cdr3_nt: TGCAGCGTTGGGCGGACAGGGGGCAATGAAAAACTGTTTTTT

v_call: TRBV30
j_call: TRBJ1-6
clone_size: NA
d_call: NA
cdr3_aa: CAWSVLARTVNSPLHF
cdr3_nt: TGTGCCTGGAGTGTACTTGCTAGGACAGTTAATTCACCCCTCCACTTT

v_call: TRBV28
j_call: TRBJ1-4
clone_size: NA
d_call: TRBD1
cdr3_aa: CASSRVGTGEGKLFF
cdr3_nt: TGTGCCAGCAGTCGAGTCGGGACAGGGGAAGGAAAACTGTTTTTT

v_call: TRBV19
j_call: TRBJ1-1
clone_size: NA
d_call: NA
cdr3_aa: CASSITGTNTEAFF
cdr3_nt: TGTGCCAGTAGTATAACAGGCACGAACACTGAAGCTTTCTTT

v_call: TRBV5-1
j_call: TRBJ1-1
clone_size: NA
d_call: TRBD1
cdr3_aa: CASSITTGGAFTEAFF
cdr3_nt: TGCGCCAGCAGCATTACGACAGGGGGCGCCTTCACTGAAGCTTTCTTT

v_call: TRBV10-3
j_call: TRBJ1-1
clone_size: once
d_call: NA
cdr3_aa: CAISDRAMNTEAFF
cdr3_nt: TGTGCCATCAGTGACAGGGCCATGAACACTGAAGCTTTCTTT

v_call: TRBV19
j_call: TRBJ2-2
clone_size: NA
d_call: NA
cdr3_aa: CASSIPGYANTGELFF
cdr3_nt: TGTGCCAGTAGTATCCCGGGTTATGCGAACACCGGGGAGCTGTTTTTT

v_call: TRBV6-5
j_call: TRBJ2-7
clone_size: NA
d_call: TRBD1
cdr3_aa: CASSRPDRGPREQYF
cdr3_nt: TGTGCCAGCAGCCGCCCGGACAGGGGGCCTCGCGAGCAGTACTTC

v_call: TRBV13
j_call: TRBJ1-1
clone_size: NA
d_call: NA
cdr3_aa: CASSLGGRGSTEAFF
cdr3_nt: TGTGCCAGCAGCTTAGGGGGCAGGGGCTCCACTGAAGCTTTCTTT

v_call: TRBV5-6
j_call: TRBJ1-6
clone_size: NA
d_call: TRBD1
cdr3_aa: CASSGRDRGYSPLHF
cdr3_nt: TGTGCCAGCAGCGGCCGGGACAGGGGATATTCACCCCTCCACTTT

v_call: TRBV24-1
j_call: TRBJ2-5
clone_size: NA
d_call: NA
cdr3_aa: CATGGGSETQYF
cdr3_nt: TGTGCCACAGGGGGGGGATCAGAGACCCAGTACTTC

v_call: TRBV29-1
j_call: TRBJ1-3
clone_size: many
d_call: NA
cdr3_aa: CSVRGQGNTIYF
cdr3_nt: TGCAGCGTCCGTGGACAGGGAAACACCATATATTTT

v_call: TRBV6-1
j_call: TRBJ1-1
clone_size: few
d_call: NA
cdr3_aa: CASSEDSGSRGAFF
cdr3_nt: TGTGCCAGCAGTGAAGATTCCGGCAGCCGCGGAGCTTTCTTT

v_call: TRBV28
j_call: TRBJ2-1
clone_size: NA
d_call: TRBD1
cdr3_aa: CASSYLLGQGANEQFF
cdr3_nt: TGTGCCAGCAGTTATCTTCTGGGACAGGGGGCAAATGAGCAGTTCTTC

v_call: TRBV15
j_call: TRBJ1-6
clone_size: NA
d_call: NA
cdr3_aa: CATSGAGFSPLHF
cdr3_nt: TGTGCCACCAGCGGAGCAGGGTTCTCACCCCTCCACTTT